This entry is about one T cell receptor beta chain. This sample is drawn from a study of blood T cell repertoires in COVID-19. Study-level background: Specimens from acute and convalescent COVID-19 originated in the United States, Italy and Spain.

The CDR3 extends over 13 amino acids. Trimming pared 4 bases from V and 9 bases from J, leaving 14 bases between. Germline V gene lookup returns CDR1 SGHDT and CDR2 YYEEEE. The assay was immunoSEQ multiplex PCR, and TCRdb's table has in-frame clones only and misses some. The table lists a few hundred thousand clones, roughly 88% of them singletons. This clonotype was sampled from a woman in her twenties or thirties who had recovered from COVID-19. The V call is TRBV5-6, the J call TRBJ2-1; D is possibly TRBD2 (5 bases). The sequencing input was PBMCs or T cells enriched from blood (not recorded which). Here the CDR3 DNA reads TGTGCCAGCAGCCAACTCGGGGTACTTGAGCAGTTCTTC. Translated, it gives CASSQLGVLEQFF.